The present T cell receptor (beta chain) was sequenced within a study of shared clonotypes between healthy human individuals. General study findings and limits: Several donors showed sharing of approximately 5% of naive CD4 clonotypes. Non-shared clonotypes were found to have lower generation probabilities than the clonotypes that were shared by all four of the sorted-subset donors.

As for this clone: Its antigen is still unknown.

Deletions cut 6 bases from V and 6 bases from J, with 26 bases between. The CDR3 extends over 18 amino acids. The V gene's germline CDR1 is SNHLY and CDR2 FYNNEI. The protocol was immunoSEQ multiplex PCR, while the TCRdb copy is restricted to in-frame clones and leaves out a portion. Of 1,500,000 or so clones in the sample, roughly 98.5% are singletons; the top ten hold about 0.35%. Every one of the donors was a Caucasian adult that lived in Nashville, Tennessee. The sequencing sample was made of naive CD4+ T cells sorted from blood. As for subset: CD45RA+ positively selected. This TCR came from a man aged 25-45 years in good health. This sequence joins TRBV2 and TRBJ2-2; perhaps TRBD1 as D (6 bases). Written as DNA, the CDR3 is TGTGCCAGCAGCCGGAACCTGGGACAAGTTAATGGTCCCGGGGAGCTGTTTTTT. Translating gives CASSRNLGQVNGPGELFF.